The source of this TCR beta chain is a study of blood T cells in healthy people across ages. It was with a sample-barcoded 5' primer and a J-beta primer mix that a second PCR of roughly 6 to 11 cycles was run. TCRdb itself ran the 5' RACE reads through MiXCR, one entry per CDR3 protein. The sample contains 910,000 or so distinct CDR3 sequences, roughly 51% of which appear only once. This CDR3 is 16 amino acids long. The junction had 11 bases not matched to a gene; V was cut back by 0 bases and J by 8 bases. Germline loops: CDR1 SGDLS, CDR2 YYNGEE. This sequence was found in a woman between 55 and 75 years old in good health. This chain links TRBV9 with TRBJ2-3, with 8 bases fitting TRBD1. The sample consisted of blood. The CDR3 region is CASSVEGTGSVGTQYF. DNA of the CDR3: TGTGCCAGCAGCGTAGAGGGGACAGGAAGTGTCGGTACGCAGTATTTT.